The sequence of this TCR beta chain was determined in a study of cytomegalovirus exposure and HLA in healthy donors. About the research overall: Out of several hundred genotyped donors, around 80% belonged to the Caucasian-associated ancestry cluster.

Germline CDR1 and CDR2: SGHTA and FQGNSA. This CDR3 comprises 18 residues. Trimming took 5 bases from V and 5 from J; bases not matched to a gene: 15. 13 Jbeta primers and 60 Vbeta primers were used for the PCR. Sequenced by immunoSEQ multiplex PCR; TCRdb stores in-frame clones only, minus some. The sample includes 100,000 or so clones, roughly 70% of them seen just once. The sequenced sample consisted of PBMCs. The chain couples TRBV7-2 to TRBJ1-2; 12 bases match TRBD1. The origin of this receptor is a man between 35 and 55 years old in good health and CMV-seropositive. Written as DNA, the CDR3 is TGTGCCAGCAGCCTCTCCCGCTGGGGACAGGGGGCAAAATATGGCTACACCTTC. Protein product: CASSLSRWGQGAKYGYTF.